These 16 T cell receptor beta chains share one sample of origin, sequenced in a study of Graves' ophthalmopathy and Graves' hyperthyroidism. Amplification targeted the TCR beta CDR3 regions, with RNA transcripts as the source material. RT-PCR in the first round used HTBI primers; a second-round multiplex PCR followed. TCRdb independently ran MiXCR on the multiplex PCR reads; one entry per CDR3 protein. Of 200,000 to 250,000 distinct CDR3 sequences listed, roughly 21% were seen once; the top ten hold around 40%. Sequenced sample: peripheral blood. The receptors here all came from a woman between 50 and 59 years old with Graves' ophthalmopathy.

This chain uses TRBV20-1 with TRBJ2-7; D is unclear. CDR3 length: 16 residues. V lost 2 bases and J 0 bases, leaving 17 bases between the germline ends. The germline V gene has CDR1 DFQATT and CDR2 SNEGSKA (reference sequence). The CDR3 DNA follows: TGCAGTGCTAGAAAATCGGACGGGTCCTACTCCTACGAGCAGTACTTC. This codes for CSARKSDGSYSYEQYF.

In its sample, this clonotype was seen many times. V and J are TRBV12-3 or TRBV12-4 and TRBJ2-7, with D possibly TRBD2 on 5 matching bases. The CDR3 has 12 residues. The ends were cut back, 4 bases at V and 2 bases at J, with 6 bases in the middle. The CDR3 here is CASSWGAYEQYF. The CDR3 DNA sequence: TGTGCCAGCAGTTGGGGAGCCTACGAGCAGTACTTC.

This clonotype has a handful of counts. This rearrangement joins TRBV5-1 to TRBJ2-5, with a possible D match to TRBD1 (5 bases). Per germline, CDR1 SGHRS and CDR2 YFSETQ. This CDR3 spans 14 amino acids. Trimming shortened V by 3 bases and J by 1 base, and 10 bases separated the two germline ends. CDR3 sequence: CASSSFDSQETQYF. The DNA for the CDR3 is TGCGCCAGCAGCTCTTTTGACAGCCAAGAGACCCAGTACTTC.

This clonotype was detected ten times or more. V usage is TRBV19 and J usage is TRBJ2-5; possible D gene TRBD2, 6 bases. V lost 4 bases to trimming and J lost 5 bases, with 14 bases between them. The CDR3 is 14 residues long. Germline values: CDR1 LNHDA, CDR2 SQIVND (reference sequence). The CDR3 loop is CASSRGIAVETQYF. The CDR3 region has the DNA TGTGCCAGTAGTAGAGGGATAGCGGTCGAGACCCAGTACTTC.

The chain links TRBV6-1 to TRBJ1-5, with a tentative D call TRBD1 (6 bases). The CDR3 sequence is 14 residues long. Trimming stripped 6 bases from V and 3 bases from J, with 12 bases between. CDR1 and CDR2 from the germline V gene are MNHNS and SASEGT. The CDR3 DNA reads TGTGCCAGCAGACTTCAGGGGTACAATCAGCCCCAGCATTTT. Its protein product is CASRLQGYNQPQHF.

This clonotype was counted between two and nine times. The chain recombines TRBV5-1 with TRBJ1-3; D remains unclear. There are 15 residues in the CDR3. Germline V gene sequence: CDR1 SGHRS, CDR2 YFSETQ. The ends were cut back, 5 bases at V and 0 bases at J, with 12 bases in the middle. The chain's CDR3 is CASRFGEGSGNTIYF. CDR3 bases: TGCGCCAGCAGGTTCGGGGAAGGCTCTGGAAACACCATATATTTT.

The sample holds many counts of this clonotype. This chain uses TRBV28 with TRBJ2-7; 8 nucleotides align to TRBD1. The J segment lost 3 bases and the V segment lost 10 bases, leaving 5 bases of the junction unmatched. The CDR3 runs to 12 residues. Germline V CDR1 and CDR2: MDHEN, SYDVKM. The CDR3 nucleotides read TGTGCCACCATGGACAGGGTCTACGAGCAGTACTTC. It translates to CATMDRVYEQYF.

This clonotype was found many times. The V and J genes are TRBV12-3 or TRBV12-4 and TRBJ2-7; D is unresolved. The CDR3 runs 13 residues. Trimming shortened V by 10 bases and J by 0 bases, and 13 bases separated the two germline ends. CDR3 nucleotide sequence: TGTGCCACCAAGGCAGATAGCTCCTACGAGCAGTACTTC. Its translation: CATKADSSYEQYF.

The CDR3 DNA follows: TGTGCCAGCAGTAATACACAGGGGGCCGCTTTGTTCTCCGAAGCTTTCTTT. Amino acids: CASSNTQGAALFSEAFF. This chain uses TRBV2 with TRBJ1-1, with 9 bases aligning to TRBD1. The V and J ends lost 5 bases and 8 bases, in that order; junction bases with no gene match: 18. This CDR3 has 17 amino acids. Germline assignment: CDR1 SNHLY and CDR2 FYNNEI.

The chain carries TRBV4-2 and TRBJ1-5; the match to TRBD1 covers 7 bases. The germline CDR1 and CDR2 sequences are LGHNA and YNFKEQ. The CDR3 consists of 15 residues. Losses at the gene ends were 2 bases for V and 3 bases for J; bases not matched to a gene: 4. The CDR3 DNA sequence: TGTGCCAGCAGCCAAAGGGACAGTCCCAATCAGCCCCAGCATTTT. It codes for CASSQRDSPNQPQHF.

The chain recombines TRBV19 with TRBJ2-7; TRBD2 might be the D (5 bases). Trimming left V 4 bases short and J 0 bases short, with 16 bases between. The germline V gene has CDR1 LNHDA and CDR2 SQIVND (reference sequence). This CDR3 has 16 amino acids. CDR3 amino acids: CASSTRGGLSSYEQYF. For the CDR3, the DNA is TGTGCCAGTAGTACCCGCGGAGGATTGAGCTCCTACGAGCAGTACTTC.

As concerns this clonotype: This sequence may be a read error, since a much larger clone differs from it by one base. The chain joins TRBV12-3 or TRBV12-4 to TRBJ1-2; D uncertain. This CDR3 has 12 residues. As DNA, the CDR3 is TGTGCCAGCAGTGTCCTCGGGCGGGCCCACAACTTC. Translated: CASSVLGRAHNF.

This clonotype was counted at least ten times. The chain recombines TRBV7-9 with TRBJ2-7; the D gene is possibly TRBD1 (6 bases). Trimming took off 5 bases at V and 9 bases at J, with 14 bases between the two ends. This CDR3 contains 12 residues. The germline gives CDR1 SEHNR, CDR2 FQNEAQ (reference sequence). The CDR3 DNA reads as TGTGCCAGCAGCCCCCCGGACAGTGGGCAGTACTTC. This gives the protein CASSPPDSGQYF. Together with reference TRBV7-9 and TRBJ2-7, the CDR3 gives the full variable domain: DTGVSQNPRHKITKRGQNVTFRCDPISEHNRLYWYRQTLGQGPEFLTYFQNEAQLEKSRLLSDRFSAERPKGSFSTLEIQRTEQGDSAMYLCASSPPDSGQYFGPGTRLTVT.

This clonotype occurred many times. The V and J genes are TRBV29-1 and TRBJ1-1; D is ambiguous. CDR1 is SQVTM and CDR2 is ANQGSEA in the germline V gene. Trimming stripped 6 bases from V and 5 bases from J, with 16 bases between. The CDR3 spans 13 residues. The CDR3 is CSVHDLMGTEAFF. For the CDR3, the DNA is TGCAGCGTACATGACCTTATGGGAACTGAAGCTTTCTTT.

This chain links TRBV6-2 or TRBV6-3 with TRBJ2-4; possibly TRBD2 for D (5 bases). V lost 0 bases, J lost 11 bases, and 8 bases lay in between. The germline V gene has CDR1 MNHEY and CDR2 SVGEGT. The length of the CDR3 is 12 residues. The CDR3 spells CASSYSAGLQYF. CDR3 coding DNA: TGTGCCAGCAGTTACTCGGCGGGCCTTCAGTACTTC.

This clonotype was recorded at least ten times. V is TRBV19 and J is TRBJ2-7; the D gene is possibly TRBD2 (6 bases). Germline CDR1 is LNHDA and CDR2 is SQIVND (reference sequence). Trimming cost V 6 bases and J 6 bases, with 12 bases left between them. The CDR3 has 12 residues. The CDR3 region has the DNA TGTGCCAGTAGCCTCGGAGGGCTCGAGCAGTACTTC. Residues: CASSLGGLEQYF.